A single sample gave rise to the 30 T cell receptor beta chains below, sequenced in a study of T cells in narcolepsy. Data came from immunoSEQ multiplex PCR; TCRdb stores just in-frame clones and leaves some out. The sample consists of around 30,000 clones, 78% of them appearing once. Sequences were obtained from CD45RA- memory CD4+ T cells from PBMCs. All receptors come from a human donor with narcolepsy.

V is TRBV9 and J is TRBJ2-2; D not resolved. Germline V lookup: CDR1 SGDLS, CDR2 YYNGEE. V lost 0 bases and J 1 base, leaving 4 bases between the germline ends. The CDR3 loop spans 14 amino acids. The CDR3 DNA follows: TGTGCCAGCAGCGTAGGGTGGAACACCGGGGAGCTGTTTTTT. Translation gives CASSVGWNTGELFF.

The chain has TRBV5-6 and TRBJ1-1, with D unclear. V was shortened by 2 bases and J by 3 bases, with 2 bases between the two germline ends. From germline, CDR1 is SGHDT and CDR2 YYEEEE. The CDR3 consists of 11 residues. CDR3 in amino acids: CASSFYTEAFF. The CDR3 DNA follows: TGTGCCAGCAGCTTTTACACTGAAGCTTTCTTT.

The V gene is TRBV19, the J gene TRBJ1-5; D uncertain. This CDR3 spans 13 amino acids. Germline-derived CDR1 and CDR2 are LNHDA and SQIVND (reference sequence). V was pared by 0 bases and J by 9 bases, with 9 bases between. The CDR3 nucleotides read TGTGCCAGTAGTATAGACCCGGTCTCGCCCCAGCATTTT. Translated, it gives CASSIDPVSPQHF. Based on the CDR3 plus reference TRBV19 and TRBJ1-5, the full variable domain is DGGITQSPKYLFRKEGQNVTLSCEQNLNHDAMYWYRQDPGQGLRLIYYSQIVNDFQKGDIAEGYSVSREKKESFPLTVTSAQKNPTAFYLCASSIDPVSPQHFGDGTRLSIL.

The chain has TRBV29-1 and TRBJ1-1; D unresolved. CDR1 SQVTM and CDR2 ANQGSEA come from the germline V gene. The CDR3 spans 13 residues. V lost 7 bases and J lost 1, with 13 bases in between. Here the CDR3 reads CSGWAGGNTEAFF. The CDR3 nucleotides read TGCAGCGGCTGGGCCGGCGGGAACACTGAAGCTTTCTTT.

This clone was recorded once. Here the CDR3 reads CASSPGYYNEQFF. Written as DNA, the CDR3 is TGTGCCAGTAGTCCGGGATACTACAATGAGCAGTTCTTC. The chain carries TRBV19 and TRBJ2-1; a weak D match, TRBD2 (5 bases). The V end lost 5 bases, the J end lost 3 bases, and 8 bases lay between the germline ends. Germline V gene lookup returns CDR1 LNHDA and CDR2 SQIVND (reference sequence). The CDR3 loop spans 13 amino acids.

CDR3 nucleotides: TGTGCCAGCAAAGAGTCCCCCTATGGCTACACCTTC. It is translated as CASKESPYGYTF. The chain links TRBV2 to TRBJ1-2; no clear D gene. Trimming removed 7 bases at V and 4 bases at J, with 10 bases between. The germline gives CDR1 SNHLY, CDR2 FYNNEI. The CDR3 consists of 12 residues. Combining the CDR3 with reference TRBV2 and TRBJ1-2 gives the whole variable domain EPEVTQTPSHQVTQMGQEVILRCVPISNHLYFYWYRQILGQKVEFLVSFYNNEISEKSEIFDDQFSVERPDGSNFTLKIRSTKLEDSAMYFCASKESPYGYTFGSGTRLTVV.

There are a few counts of this clone. The chain employs TRBV5-4 and TRBJ1-4, with D possibly TRBD1 on 5 matching bases. CDR3 length equals 16 residues. The V end lost 3 bases, the J end lost 4 bases, and 16 bases lay between the germline ends. CDR1 and CDR2 (germline): SGHNT, YYREEE (reference sequence). The CDR3 sequence: CASSSGKTGLNEKLFF. The CDR3 bases are TGTGCCAGCAGCTCGGGGAAGACGGGACTTAATGAAAAACTGTTTTTT.

J is TRBJ2-2 and V is TRBV29-1; the D gene is possibly TRBD2 (6 bases). The V and J ends lost 3 bases and 2 bases respectively, with 19 bases between them. This CDR3 has 17 amino acids. Per germline, CDR1 SQVTM and CDR2 ANQGSEA. In DNA, the CDR3 is TGCAGCGTTGAGACGCCAGCAGCGGGTGTAAACACCGGGGAGCTGTTTTTT. It translates to CSVETPAAGVNTGELFF.

This chain connects TRBV7-8 to TRBJ2-2; D might be TRBD2 (5 bases). The CDR3 extends over 15 amino acids. Germline CDR1 SGHVS, CDR2 FQNEAQ. V lost 8 bases and J lost 0, with 13 bases in between. The CDR3 region is CASRRTSTNTGELFF. As DNA, the CDR3 is TGTGCCAGCCGAAGGACTTCAACGAACACCGGGGAGCTGTTTTTT.

The chain couples TRBV9 to TRBJ2-7, with D hard to call. The CDR3 loop spans 14 amino acids. V gave up 0 bases and J gave up 0 bases, with 7 bases separating them. The V gene's germline CDR1 is SGDLS and CDR2 YYNGEE. The CDR3 DNA reads as TGTGCCAGCAGCGTAGGTAGTACCTCCTACGAGCAGTACTTC. This gives the protein CASSVGSTSYEQYF. Full variable domain (outside the CDR3, taken from reference TRBV9 and TRBJ2-7): DSGVTQTPKHLITATGQRVTLRCSPRSGDLSVYWYQQSLDQGLQFLIQYYNGEERAKGNILERFSAQQFPDLHSELNLSSLELGDSALYFCASSVGSTSYEQYFGPGTRLTVT.

There are a few counts of this clone. The chain uses TRBV6-5 and TRBJ1-1, with D uncertain. Per the germline V gene, CDR1 is MNHEY and CDR2 is SVGAGI. This CDR3 comprises 12 residues. Between the trimmed V and J ends, which lost 7 bases and 4 bases, there was a span of 10 bases. The CDR3 region has the DNA TGTGCCAGCACCATGACGGGCACTGAAGCTTTCTTT. Translated: CASTMTGTEAFF.

The chain is built from TRBV5-1 and TRBJ2-4; 10 positions agree with TRBD1. The CDR3 length is 15 residues. After removal of 3 bases from V and 3 bases from J, the junction contained 3 bases not matched to a gene. From germline, CDR1 is SGHRS and CDR2 YFSETQ. This chain's CDR3 is CASSWDRGGKNIQYF. CDR3 DNA: TGCGCCAGCAGCTGGGACAGGGGAGGCAAAAACATTCAGTACTTC.

This clone was detected once. This chain uses TRBV10-3 with TRBJ2-2; the D gene could be TRBD1 or TRBD2 (6 bases each). Between the trimmed V and J ends, which lost 4 bases and 8 bases, there was a span of 14 bases. CDR1 ENHRY and CDR2 SYGVKD come from the germline V gene. This CDR3 spans 14 amino acids. CDR3 region: CAISVGGAEGELFF. The CDR3 nucleotides are TGTGCCATCAGTGTCGGGGGCGCAGAAGGGGAGCTGTTTTTT.

The chain carries TRBV6-1 and TRBJ2-2; TRBD1 matches 7 bases. The junction had 4 bases not matched to a gene; V was cut back by 6 bases and J by 6 bases. Germline V CDR1 and CDR2: MNHNS, SASEGT. CDR3 size: 13 residues. The CDR3 sequence is CASSRQGPGELFF. DNA of the CDR3: TGTGCCAGCAGCCGACAGGGTCCCGGGGAGCTGTTTTTT.

Written as DNA, the CDR3 is TGTGCCAGCAAGGGACAGGTCGTGAATTACGAGCAGTACTTC. This gives the protein CASKGQVVNYEQYF. The V call is TRBV28, the J call TRBJ2-7, with 8 nucleotides matching TRBD1. The ends lost 7 bases at V and 4 bases at J; junction bases unmatched: 9. CDR1 and CDR2 (germline): MDHEN, SYDVKM. CDR3 size: 14 residues.

V usage is TRBV2 and J usage is TRBJ2-3; 7 bases fit TRBD2. The CDR3 length is 13 residues. J lost 8 bases, V lost 5 bases, and 7 bases had no gene match. Germline CDR1 reads SNHLY; CDR2 reads FYNNEI. The CDR3 bases are TGTGCCAGCAGTACCGAGACTAGCAGTACGCAGTATTTT. Protein product: CASSTETSSTQYF.

The V gene is TRBV7-3, the J gene TRBJ2-7; the D gene could be TRBD1 or TRBD2 (6 bases each). This CDR3 spans 15 amino acids. V was trimmed by 2 bases and J by 2 bases, leaving 13 bases between them. Germline CDR1 SGHTA, CDR2 FQGTGA. In nucleotides, the CDR3 is TGTGCCAGCAGCTTAGGAACCGGGGGCCCCTACGAGCAGTACTTC. This gives the protein CASSLGTGGPYEQYF.

This rearrangement joins TRBV19 to TRBJ2-7; no clear D gene. V lost 10 bases, J lost 5 bases, and 6 bases lay in between. The CDR3 is 9 residues long. Germline V gene sequence: CDR1 LNHDA, CDR2 SQIVND (reference sequence). In DNA, the CDR3 is TGTGCCATTTCCCACGAGCAGTACTTC. This translates into CAISHEQYF.

A word on this clone: Other nucleotide sequences from this sample produce the same CDR3. The rearrangement uses TRBV29-1 and TRBJ2-1; D gene unclear. The germline V gene encodes CDR1 SQVTM and CDR2 ANQGSEA. The CDR3 runs to 14 residues. The V end lost 5 bases, the J end lost 1 base, and 12 bases lay between the germline ends. The chain's CDR3 is CSVSVRSSYNEQFF. The CDR3 coding sequence is TGCAGCGTTAGTGTGAGGAGTTCCTACAATGAGCAGTTCTTC.

The J gene is TRBJ1-1, the V gene TRBV27, with D hard to call. V lost 2 bases, J lost 0 bases, and 7 bases lay in between. CDR3 length: 14 residues. Per germline, CDR1 MNHEY and CDR2 SMNVEV (reference sequence). CDR3 in amino acids: CASSLAGLNTEAFF. CDR3 sequence (DNA): TGTGCCAGCAGTTTAGCGGGCCTGAACACTGAAGCTTTCTTT.

The rearrangement uses TRBV14 and TRBJ2-1; 9 positions match TRBD2. The CDR3 contains 17 residues. With 0 bases clipped from V and 12 bases from J, the junction kept 15 bases outside the gene matches. The germline V gene encodes CDR1 SGHDN and CDR2 FVKESK. The CDR3 DNA reads TGTGCCAGCAGCCAAGAGGTTCTAGCGGGGATACATAGTGGGCAGTTCTTC. It is translated as CASSQEVLAGIHSGQFF. Together with reference TRBV14 and TRBJ2-1, the CDR3 gives the full variable domain: EAGVTQFPSHSVIEKGQTVTLRCDPISGHDNLYWYRRVMGKEIKFLLHFVKESKQDESGMPNNRFLAERTGGTYSTLKVQPAELEDSGVYFCASSQEVLAGIHSGQFFGPGTRLTVL.

This chain's CDR3 is CASSLLTSGSGYEQYF. The CDR3 bases are TGTGCCAGCAGTTTATTGACTAGCGGGAGTGGCTACGAGCAGTACTTC. The gene calls are TRBV28 and TRBJ2-7; 12 bases agree with TRBD2. The CDR3 consists of 16 residues. Trimming removed 1 base from V and 3 bases from J; junction bases left unmatched: 4. From germline, CDR1 is MDHEN and CDR2 SYDVKM.

This clone was seen a few times. The genes are TRBV28 and TRBJ1-4, with 7 bases fitting TRBD1. CDR1 is MDHEN, CDR2 SYDVKM, per germline. This CDR3 is built from 13 residues. J was trimmed by 11 bases and V by 6 bases; bases with no gene match: 9. The DNA of the CDR3 is TGTGCCAGCAGGCTCCAGGGGGTGGGTAAACTGTTTTTT. Its protein product is CASRLQGVGKLFF.

This clone has a single count. This chain connects TRBV5-1 to TRBJ1-2; no clear D gene. The CDR3 contains 14 residues. Trimming took off 6 bases at V and 2 bases at J, with 14 bases between the two ends. In germline, CDR1 is SGHRS, CDR2 YFSETQ. CDR3 protein: CASTPAGGNYGYTF. CDR3 nucleotide sequence: TGCGCCAGCACCCCCGCCGGAGGAAACTATGGCTACACCTTC.

This clone was seen only once. CDR3 DNA sequence: TGCGCCAGCAGCTTGAAGTTTGACAGGGGAACCGGGGAGCTGTTTTTT. Translation gives CASSLKFDRGTGELFF. V and J are TRBV5-1 and TRBJ2-2, with 8 bases matching TRBD1. The germline gives CDR1 SGHRS, CDR2 YFSETQ. With 1 base clipped from V and 5 bases from J, the junction kept 7 bases outside the gene matches. The CDR3 contains 16 residues.

This chain uses TRBV5-1 with TRBJ2-7; possibly TRBD1 for D (7 bases). Per germline, CDR1 SGHRS and CDR2 YFSETQ. Trimming cost V 4 bases and J 3 bases, with 17 bases left between them. The CDR3 covers 15 residues. CDR3 loop: CASSPGGTGDYEQYF. The DNA for the CDR3 is TGCGCCAGCAGCCCAGGGGGGACGGGAGACTACGAGCAGTACTTC.

By share of the sample, this clone is medium-sized (0.01 to 0.1%). CDR3 DNA: TGTGCCAGTCCCGGAGGGGGGATTACGAATTCACCCCTCCACTTT. This encodes CASPGGGITNSPLHF. The rearrangement links TRBV19 to TRBJ1-6; a possible D gene is TRBD1 (6 bases). This CDR3 has 15 amino acids. V gave up 8 bases and J gave up 7 bases, with 18 bases separating them. Looked up from germline, CDR1 is LNHDA and CDR2 is SQIVND (reference sequence). The entire variable domain, with the rest obtained from reference TRBV19 and TRBJ1-6, is as follows: DGGITQSPKYLFRKEGQNVTLSCEQNLNHDAMYWYRQDPGQGLRLIYYSQIVNDFQKGDIAEGYSVSREKKESFPLTVTSAQKNPTAFYLCASPGGGITNSPLHFGNGTRLTVT.

This chain uses TRBV9 with TRBJ2-2, with D perhaps TRBD2 (6 bases). Germline V gives CDR1 SGDLS, CDR2 YYNGEE. This CDR3 region has 19 residues. Trimming took off 2 bases at V and 3 bases at J, with 23 bases between the two ends. CDR3 in DNA: TGTGCCAGCAGCGTCAAAGCGGGCGAAGGAGTTGGGTACACCGGGGAGCTGTTTTTT. Protein: CASSVKAGEGVGYTGELFF.

This chain links TRBV2 with TRBJ2-7; maybe TRBD2 (7 bases). Between the trimmed V and J ends, which lost 6 bases and 5 bases, there was a span of 20 bases. This CDR3 contains 15 residues. Germline lookup yields CDR1 SNHLY and CDR2 FYNNEI. DNA for the CDR3: TGTGCCAGCAGCCCCAGGGGCGGGAGTACAAACGAGCAGTACTTC. This translates into CASSPRGGSTNEQYF.

The genes are TRBV5-6 and TRBJ2-3; no clear D. Trimming shortened V by 4 bases and J by 4 bases, and 10 bases separated the two germline ends. The CDR3 spans 13 residues. Germline-derived CDR1 and CDR2 are SGHDT and YYEEEE. The CDR3 here is CASSQLGADTQYF. The CDR3 DNA sequence: TGTGCCAGCAGCCAACTCGGCGCAGATACGCAGTATTTT. Full variable domain (missing parts from reference TRBV5-6 and TRBJ2-3): DAGVTQSPTHLIKTRGQQVTLRCSPKSGHDTVSWYQQALGQGPQFIFQYYEEEERQRGNFPDRFSGHQFPNYSSELNVNALLLGDSALYLCASSQLGADTQYFGPGTRLTVL.